This TCR beta chain was sequenced for a study of T cells after yellow fever vaccination. About this clonotype: Its antigen remains unknown.

TCRdb reprocessed the 5' RACE reads with MiXCR, giving one entry per CDR3 protein. The sample carries fewer than 350,000 distinct CDR3 sequences, 3.5% to 4.5% recorded once. CDR1 SGHRS and CDR2 YFSETQ come from the germline V gene. The CDR3 has 14 amino acids. Trimming took off 7 bases at V and 3 bases at J, with 13 bases between the two ends. Whole-study results and caveats: By day 5 rather than day 15, the secondary response had peaked, though it was weaker.

The origin of this receptor is a man aged 18 to 30 who received the YFV17D yellow fever vaccine. V usage is TRBV5-1 and J usage is TRBJ1-4; unclear D gene. The material sequenced was PBMCs, taken 15 days after the yellow fever booster vaccination. The CDR3 protein is CASGEQTANEKLFF. The CDR3 region has the DNA TGCGCCAGCGGGGAACAGACCGCTAATGAAAAACTGTTTTTT.